Presented here are 26 T cell receptor beta chains from one specimen sequenced in a study of control samples from healthy donors and cancer patients. The table came from immunoSEQ multiplex PCR; TCRdb's copy has only in-frame clones and leaves some out. Of 120,000 or so clones listed, 91% are singletons. The sequenced sample consisted of blood. The source of these receptors is a man between 18 and 35 years old in good health.

The gene calls are TRBV12-3 or TRBV12-4 and TRBJ2-2; the D gene is possibly TRBD1 (5 bases). The CDR3 contains 13 residues. V was trimmed by 4 bases and J by 4 bases, leaving 7 bases between them. The DNA of the CDR3 is TGTGCCAGCAGTTCCCAGGGCACCGGGGAGCTGTTTTTT. It yields the protein CASSSQGTGELFF.

The chain joins TRBV5-5 to TRBJ2-6; D is uncertain. V gave up 2 bases and J gave up 0 bases, with 6 bases separating them. This CDR3 contains 15 residues. From germline, CDR1 is SGHKS and CDR2 YYEKEE (reference sequence). CDR3 loop: CASSFWVSGANVLTF. DNA of the CDR3: TGTGCCAGCAGCTTCTGGGTCTCTGGGGCCAACGTCCTGACTTTC.

This clone showed up just once. The rearrangement uses TRBV27 and TRBJ2-1; 7 nucleotides align to TRBD1. CDR1 is MNHEY and CDR2 is SMNVEV in the germline V gene (reference sequence). The CDR3 is made up of 13 amino acids. With 3 bases clipped from V and 6 bases from J, the junction kept 2 bases outside the gene matches. The CDR3 bases are TGTGCCAGCAGTTTGACAGGGAGCAATGAGCAGTTCTTC. Translating it yields CASSLTGSNEQFF.

The chain combines TRBV29-1 with TRBJ1-1, with D hard to call. V was shortened by 6 bases and J by 2 bases, with 13 bases between the two germline ends. This CDR3 is 13 amino acids long. Germline V lookup: CDR1 SQVTM, CDR2 ANQGSEA. The CDR3 region has the DNA TGCAGCGTCCCCGATCTGTCTAACACTGAAGCTTTCTTT. Encoded protein: CSVPDLSNTEAFF.

This sequence joins TRBV11-2 and TRBJ2-7; D is undetermined. The germline V gene encodes CDR1 SGHAT and CDR2 FQNNGV. V lost 5 bases and J 4 bases, leaving 9 bases between the germline ends. The CDR3 is 12 residues long. The CDR3 loop reads CASSHTRYEQYF. The CDR3 DNA reads TGTGCCAGCAGCCACACGAGGTACGAGCAGTACTTC.

The rearrangement links TRBV12-3 or TRBV12-4 to TRBJ2-5; D is ambiguous. Trimming removed 5 bases at V and 5 bases at J, with 12 bases between. The CDR3 has 13 residues. CDR3: CASSPDLSETQYF. For the CDR3, the DNA is TGTGCCAGCAGTCCGGACCTTTCGGAGACCCAGTACTTC.

This chain joins TRBV24-1 and TRBJ2-5; D may be TRBD1 (6 bases). Trimming removed 3 bases from V and 2 bases from J, with 15 bases in between. Germline CDR1 KGHDR, CDR2 SFDVKD. The CDR3 is 16 residues long. The CDR3 DNA reads TGTGCCACCAGTGATACCCGGGAAGGGGGACAAGAGACCCAGTACTTC. It yields the protein CATSDTREGGQETQYF.

V is TRBV12-3 or TRBV12-4 and J is TRBJ1-4, with unresolved D. Trimming removed 6 bases from V and 14 bases from J, with 13 bases in between. CDR3 length: 11 amino acids. CDR3 protein: CASSPERVLFF. DNA of the CDR3: TGTGCCAGCAGCCCCGAGAGGGTTCTGTTTTTT.

V usage is TRBV19 and J usage is TRBJ2-7, with D perhaps matching TRBD1 (5 bases). Per germline, CDR1 LNHDA and CDR2 SQIVND (reference sequence). The CDR3 loop spans 15 amino acids. The V and J ends lost 3 bases and 3 bases respectively, with 15 bases between them. In nucleotides, the CDR3 is TGTGCCAGTAGTATCACAGGCCAGGATTACTACGAGCAGTACTTC. Residues: CASSITGQDYYEQYF.

The chain recombines TRBV5-1 with TRBJ2-2, with D possibly being TRBD2 (6 bases). V was pared by 1 base and J by 3 bases, with 13 bases between. Germline values: CDR1 SGHRS, CDR2 YFSETQ. CDR3 length equals 16 residues. In DNA, the CDR3 is TGCGCCAGCAGCTTGAAGGCGGGGTCTGACACCGGGGAGCTGTTTTTT. Its protein is CASSLKAGSDTGELFF.

The chain uses TRBV27 and TRBJ1-2, with D unclear. This CDR3 comprises 14 residues. Deletions cut 2 bases from V and 8 bases from J, with 15 bases between. Germline lookup yields CDR1 MNHEY and CDR2 SMNVEV (reference sequence). This CDR3 reads CASSLRVGVGGYTF. Here the CDR3 DNA reads TGTGCCAGCAGTTTACGGGTTGGAGTGGGAGGCTACACCTTC.

The chain has TRBV27 and TRBJ1-1, with 7 bases aligning to TRBD1. Germline CDR1 MNHEY, CDR2 SMNVEV (reference sequence). CDR3 size: 12 residues. V lost 3 bases and J lost 7; bases outside the gene matches: 2. The CDR3 sequence: CASSFQGGEAFF. CDR3 nucleotides: TGTGCCAGCAGTTTCCAGGGGGGTGAAGCTTTCTTT.

On this clone itself: The sample has other DNA sequences that encode this CDR3 too. J is TRBJ1-3 and V is TRBV12-3 or TRBV12-4; no definite D call. V lost 5 bases, J lost 3 bases, and 5 bases lay in between. The length of the CDR3 is 12 residues. The CDR3 loop is CASSPSGNTIYF. CDR3 DNA sequence: TGTGCCAGCAGTCCCAGTGGAAACACCATATATTTT.

The rearrangement links TRBV7-3 to TRBJ2-1; 10 nucleotides agree with TRBD2. Germline V gene data show CDR1 as SGHTA and CDR2 as FQGTGA. V lost 5 bases to trimming and J lost 3 bases; unmatched junction nucleotides: 13. This CDR3 is built from 18 residues. DNA for the CDR3: TGTGCCAGCAGCCGGGGCGGTAGCGGGGGGAACTACTACAATGAGCAGTTCTTC. Protein product: CASSRGGSGGNYYNEQFF.

The CDR3 DNA is TGTGCCAGCAGTGAACTAGGCGGCTACACCTTC. Its translation is CASSELGGYTF. This rearrangement joins TRBV25-1 to TRBJ1-2, with D unclear. Germline V gene sequence: CDR1 MGHDK, CDR2 SYGVNS. V was shortened by 2 bases and J by 8 bases, with 6 bases between the two germline ends. The CDR3 is 11 amino acids.

The table lists this clone with a count of one. This chain joins TRBV11-3 and TRBJ2-5; no clear D. V dropped 1 base and J dropped 1 base, with 7 bases sitting between them. This CDR3 is 14 amino acids long. Germline V gives CDR1 SGHNT, CDR2 YENEEA. CDR3 in DNA: TGTGCCAGCAGCTTAGGCGGACCCCAAGAGACCCAGTACTTC. This codes for CASSLGGPQETQYF.

The J gene is TRBJ1-6, the V gene TRBV19, with 9 bases matching TRBD1. There are 16 residues in the CDR3. Looked up from germline, CDR1 is LNHDA and CDR2 is SQIVND (reference sequence). Losses at the gene ends were 5 bases for V and 7 bases for J; bases not matched to a gene: 9. The DNA of the CDR3 is TGTGCCAGTAGTCTAAACACCGGGACAGGGAATTCACCCCTCCACTTT. Translation: CASSLNTGTGNSPLHF.

This clone was detected only a few times. The V call is TRBV5-1, the J call TRBJ1-3; D ambiguous. The germline V gene has CDR1 SGHRS and CDR2 YFSETQ. Trimming took 3 bases from V and 4 from J, leaving 5 bases between them. The CDR3 is made up of 12 amino acids. In DNA, the CDR3 is TGCGCCAGCAGCTCCATAGGAAACACCATATATTTT. Its translation: CASSSIGNTIYF. The complete variable domain, with remaining parts taken from reference TRBV5-1 and TRBJ1-3, reads KAGVTQTPRYLIKTRGQQVTLSCSPISGHRSVSWYQQTPGQGLQFLFEYFSETQRNKGNFPGRFSGRQFSNSRSEMNVSTLELGDSALYLCASSSIGNTIYFGEGSWLTVV.

The chain joins TRBV7-2 to TRBJ2-7, with D tentatively TRBD2 (6 bases). In germline, CDR1 is SGHTA, CDR2 FQGNSA. With 2 bases removed from V and 7 bases from J, the gap between germline ends came to 15 bases. This CDR3 region has 14 residues. The CDR3 bases are TGTGCCAGCAGCTTATATGCGGGGAAAGGAGAGCAGTACTTC. This translates into CASSLYAGKGEQYF.

The rearrangement joins TRBV2 to TRBJ2-2; D gene unclear. CDR1 is SNHLY and CDR2 is FYNNEI in the germline V gene. This CDR3 region has 15 residues. Trimming took 1 base from V and 4 from J, leaving 10 bases between them. DNA for the CDR3: TGTGCCAGCAGTGAAGTAGGTTCGCCCACCGGGGAGCTGTTTTTT. Encoded protein: CASSEVGSPTGELFF.

This rearrangement joins TRBV6-5 to TRBJ2-7; no reliable D call. Germline-derived CDR1 and CDR2 are MNHEY and SVGAGI. V lost 6 bases to trimming and J lost 7 bases, with 10 bases between them. The CDR3 length is 11 residues. CDR3 amino acids: CASSSLGEQYF. The CDR3 DNA reads TGTGCCAGCAGCTCGTTGGGGGAGCAGTACTTC.

The chain joins TRBV18 to TRBJ2-5; D perhaps matches TRBD2 (6 bases). The V and J ends lost 3 bases and 3 bases respectively, with 11 bases between them. Germline V CDR1 and CDR2: KGHSH, LQKENI. CDR3 length: 14 amino acids. The CDR3 loop reads CASSPSREKETQYF. In nucleotides, the CDR3 is TGTGCCAGCTCACCCTCTCGGGAGAAAGAGACCCAGTACTTC. Together with reference TRBV18 and TRBJ2-5, the CDR3 gives the full variable domain: NAGVMQNPRHLVRRRGQEARLRCSPMKGHSHVYWYRQLPEEGLKFMVYLQKENIIDESGMPKERFSAEFPKEGPSILRIQQVVRGDSAAYFCASSPSREKETQYFGPGTRLLVL.

The chain couples TRBV5-5 to TRBJ2-4, with 7 positions matching TRBD2. The CDR3 sequence is 15 residues long. After removal of 0 bases from V and 7 bases from J, the junction contained 7 bases not matched to a gene. Looked up from germline, CDR1 is SGHKS and CDR2 is YYEKEE (reference sequence). The CDR3 region is CASSLERSGGNIQYF. DNA of the CDR3: TGTGCCAGCAGCTTGGAAAGGTCCGGGGGGAACATTCAGTACTTC.

In the case of this clone: Within the sample, other DNA sequences also encode this same CDR3. The gene calls are TRBV7-9 and TRBJ1-3, with 8 bases aligning to TRBD1. Trimming at V came to 1 base and at J to 1 base, leaving 0 bases not matched to a gene. This CDR3 comprises 15 residues. Germline CDR1 and CDR2: SEHNR and FQNEAQ (reference sequence). CDR3 protein: CASSLGTGSGNTIYF. The CDR3 bases are TGTGCCAGCAGCTTAGGGACAGGGTCTGGAAACACCATATATTTT.

This CDR3 reads CASSEGADTQYF. For the CDR3, the DNA is TGTGCCAGCAGTGAAGGGGCAGATACGCAGTATTTT. The V and J genes are TRBV6-1 and TRBJ2-3; D remains unclear. The CDR3 covers 12 residues. Germline V lookup: CDR1 MNHNS, CDR2 SASEGT. V was trimmed by 1 base and J by 4 bases, leaving 3 bases between them.

This chain uses TRBV2 with TRBJ1-4; D may be TRBD1 (6 bases). Trimming stripped 4 bases from V and 8 bases from J, with 14 bases between. CDR1 and CDR2 (germline): SNHLY, FYNNEI. CDR3 length equals 14 residues. The CDR3 region is CASSVKRGGEKLFF. CDR3 coding DNA: TGTGCCAGCAGTGTGAAAAGGGGGGGCGAAAAACTGTTTTTT.